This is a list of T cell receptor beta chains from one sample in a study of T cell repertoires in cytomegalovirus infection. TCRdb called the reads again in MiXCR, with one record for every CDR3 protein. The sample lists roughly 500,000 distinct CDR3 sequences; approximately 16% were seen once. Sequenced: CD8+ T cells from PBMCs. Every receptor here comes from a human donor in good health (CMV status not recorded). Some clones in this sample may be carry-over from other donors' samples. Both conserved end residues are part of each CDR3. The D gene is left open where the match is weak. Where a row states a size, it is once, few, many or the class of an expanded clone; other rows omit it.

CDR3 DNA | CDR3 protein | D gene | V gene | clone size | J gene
TGTGCCAGCAGCGCTACCGATGACCACCATTTTCCGGACCTGGGTAACACCGGGGAGCTGTTTTTT | CASSATDDHHFPDLGNTGELFF | . | TRBV9 | . | TRBJ2-2
TGTGCCAGCAGCTTACCGACTGTCGTGGACTATATAACAGCGCCTAAGAGGGGGCCCGATGAAGCTTTCTTT | CASSLPTVVDYITAPKRGPDEAFF | TRBD1 | TRBV7-9 | many | TRBJ1-1
TGCGCCAGCAGCCCACGACTAGCGGGGGGAGGGGAAAACATTCAGTACTTC | CASSPRLAGGGENIQYF | TRBD2 | TRBV4-1 | few | TRBJ2-4
TGTGCCAGCAGGGCAGGGGATGGCCATGGCTACACCTTC | CASRAGDGHGYTF | . | TRBV6-6 | . | TRBJ1-2
TGTGCCAGCAGCTTAGGGGCAGGGCACTATGGCTACACCTTC | CASSLGAGHYGYTF | . | TRBV11-2 | many | TRBJ1-2
TGTGCCATCAGTGAGTACTTACCCTCCGGGACAGGGGGCGAGAAGCCCCAGCATTTT | CAISEYLPSGTGGEKPQHF | TRBD1 | TRBV10-3 | . | TRBJ1-5
TGCGCCAGCAGTGTACTAGCGGCGGGCAATGAGCAGTTCTTC | CASSVLAAGNEQFF | TRBD2 | TRBV10-2 | few | TRBJ2-1
TGTGCCAGCAGGTCCTCGTGGGGGACCAATTCACCCCTCCACTTT | CASRSSWGTNSPLHF | . | TRBV28 | . | TRBJ1-6
TGTGCCAGCAGTTTCAGGGTCGGGACTAGCTTTACAGATACGCAGTATTTT | CASSFRVGTSFTDTQYF | TRBD2 | TRBV6-2/TRBV6-3 | . | TRBJ2-3
TGTGCCAGCAGCCCCGGGGGGACGCCGAACCACGAGCAGTACTTC | CASSPGGTPNHEQYF | TRBD2 | TRBV9 | few | TRBJ2-7
TGTGCCAGCAGCCCCCGACTAGCGGATTACAATGAGCAGTTCTTC | CASSPRLADYNEQFF | TRBD2 | TRBV7-9 | many | TRBJ2-1
TGTGCCAGCAGCTCGACAGGGGGTAGTGAAAAACTGTTTTTT | CASSSTGGSEKLFF | TRBD1 | TRBV7-3 | few | TRBJ1-4
TGTGCCAGCAGTCTGGGACAGCTACTCTACGAGCAGTACTTC | CASSLGQLLYEQYF | TRBD1 | TRBV28 | few | TRBJ2-7
TGTGCCATCAGTGGAACAGGGGACGCTTTCTTT | CAISGTGDAFF | TRBD1 | TRBV10-3 | many | TRBJ1-1
TGTGCCAGCAGCCATCGACGGATCTGGGATCATCAGCCCCAGCATTTT | CASSHRRIWDHQPQHF | . | TRBV12-3/TRBV12-4 | many | TRBJ1-5
TGTGCCAGTAGACAGGGGGCGGTAGTTAACAATGAGCAGTTCTTC | CASRQGAVVNNEQFF | TRBD1 | TRBV19 | many | TRBJ2-1
TGTGTCAGCAGCCAACGGCGGGGGGACAGGGAGAACGGCTACACCTTC | CVSSQRRGDRENGYTF | TRBD1 | TRBV4-2 | . | TRBJ1-2
TGTGCCAGCAGACATCCTCCGGGACTAGCGGAATTCACAGATACGCAGTATTTT | CASRHPPGLAEFTDTQYF | TRBD2 | TRBV7-9 | many | TRBJ2-3
TGTGCCAGCAGCCCGGACAGGGGCGTACCCACCAATGAGCAGTTCTTC | CASSPDRGVPTNEQFF | TRBD1 | TRBV5-6 | few | TRBJ2-1
TGTGCCACCAGTGATCTATCCTCCGAGGGCCTCTACAATGAGCAGTTCTTC | CATSDLSSEGLYNEQFF | . | TRBV24-1 | few | TRBJ2-1
TGTGCCAGCAGCTTTCTGGGGGCCGGGGACAAGGCTTATGGCTACACCTTC | CASSFLGAGDKAYGYTF | . | TRBV5-5 | . | TRBJ1-2
TGTGCCAGCAGCCAAGGGGGTAGCGGGGGTAGAGAGCAGTACTTC | CASSQGGSGGREQYF | TRBD2 | TRBV3-1 | . | TRBJ2-7
TGTGCCAGCAGTGCTAGGACAGGGGGCCACGAGCAGTACTTC | CASSARTGGHEQYF | TRBD1 | TRBV28 | . | TRBJ2-7
TGTGCCAGCAGGGGTAGCGGGCCTACCTACGAGCAGTACTTC | CASRGSGPTYEQYF | TRBD2 | TRBV25-1 | many | TRBJ2-7
TGTGCCAGCAGGCGGAGACTAGCGGGCTCCCCCCCTGGTCTGCAGTACTTC | CASRRRLAGSPPGLQYF | TRBD2 | TRBV5-8 | . | TRBJ2-7
TGCAGCTTTGCCAGGGAGCGCCACGAGCAGTACTTC | CSFARERHEQYF | . | TRBV29-1 | . | TRBJ2-7
TGTGCCAGCAGTTTATTGTCCTTCTCGGGAAAACTGTTTTTT | CASSLLSFSGKLFF | . | TRBV28 | . | TRBJ1-4
TGTGCCAGCAGCCCCGAGGGGGGAACCGCAGGCGAGCAGTACTTC | CASSPEGGTAGEQYF | . | TRBV7-8 | many | TRBJ2-7
TGTGCCATCAGTACAGCTAGCTCTGGAAACACCATATATTTT | CAISTASSGNTIYF | . | TRBV10-3 | . | TRBJ1-3
TGTGCCACCAGACAGGGCAATCAGCCCCAGCATTTT | CATRQGNQPQHF | . | TRBV15 | . | TRBJ1-5
TGTGCCAGCAGCCTGAATCTCGCGTCTGAAGCTTTCTTT | CASSLNLASEAFF | . | TRBV13 | . | TRBJ1-1
TGTGCCAGCAGCCACACGGGGGGACTCCGGTACCAAGAGACCCAGTACTTC | CASSHTGGLRYQETQYF | TRBD2 | TRBV7-2 | many | TRBJ2-5
TGTGCCAGCAGCTTAAATGGTAACGGCGACGCTGAAGCTTTCTTT | CASSLNGNGDAEAFF | . | TRBV7-9 | few | TRBJ1-1
TGTGCCAGCAGTTTACCCACTAGCGGGAGGGCCACCGGGGAGCTGTTTTTT | CASSLPTSGRATGELFF | TRBD2 | TRBV28 | . | TRBJ2-2
TGTGCCAGCAGGCCGTGGGACGGGGAGCTGTTTTTT | CASRPWDGELFF | . | TRBV5-5 | . | TRBJ2-2
TGTGCCAGTTCTACCCGGGACGTTGGCCCCTACGAGCAGTACTTC | CASSTRDVGPYEQYF | . | TRBV27 | . | TRBJ2-7
TGTGCCACCAGCAGAGATCTGGCCGAGCAGTACTTC | CATSRDLAEQYF | . | TRBV15 | . | TRBJ2-7
TGTGCCAGCAGCTTAGGTCGGGGGCCCCTCTCTGGGGCCAACGTCCTGACTTTC | CASSLGRGPLSGANVLTF | . | TRBV7-6 | many | TRBJ2-6
TGTGCCAGCAGCTTAGAAGGGTTCTCTGGGGCCAACGTCCTGACTTTC | CASSLEGFSGANVLTF | . | TRBV13 | . | TRBJ2-6
TGCGCCAGCAGCCCAGTCCTTGCGACGACATTTAGAAGCAATCAGCCCCAGCATTTT | CASSPVLATTFRSNQPQHF | . | TRBV4-3 | . | TRBJ1-5
TGTGCCAGCAGCTTACCCATATCGCGGGAGGGCAATGAGCAGTTCTTC | CASSLPISREGNEQFF | TRBD2 | TRBV7-9 | . | TRBJ2-1
TGTGCCAGCAGTCACTCCCTGGAGGGGGTAGGCACCGGGGAGCTGTTTTTT | CASSHSLEGVGTGELFF | . | TRBV6-6 | . | TRBJ2-2
TGTGCCAGCAGCCAAGTTCCGGGACACGTGAACACTGAAGCTTTCTTT | CASSQVPGHVNTEAFF | . | TRBV14 | . | TRBJ1-1
TGTGCCAGCAGTTACGCAGGGGAGGGGCGTTCCGCCGAAGCTTTCTTT | CASSYAGEGRSAEAFF | . | TRBV6-1 | . | TRBJ1-1
TGTGCCAGTACCAAAGACTCTTCCCTATACCAGCCCCAGCATTTT | CASTKDSSLYQPQHF | . | TRBV19 | many | TRBJ1-5
TGTGCCAGCGGAGGGACAGGCAATAGCAATCAGCCCCAGCATTTT | CASGGTGNSNQPQHF | TRBD1 | TRBV6-6 | few | TRBJ1-5
TGTGCCTCCTACCGGGACACCTCCCCTGGGGCCAACGTCCTGACTTTC | CASYRDTSPGANVLTF | . | TRBV10-3 | few | TRBJ2-6
TGTGCCAGCAGCAAAGGTCGCAGGGCTACTGAGCAGTTCTTC | CASSKGRRATEQFF | . | TRBV27 | few | TRBJ2-1
TGTGCCAGCAGCGTAGAACCGGGGAGCACAGATACGCAGTATTTT | CASSVEPGSTDTQYF | . | TRBV9 | . | TRBJ2-3
TGTGCCAGCAGTATCCCGGGTGCTTGCTACACCTTC | CASSIPGACYTF | . | TRBV19 | . | TRBJ1-2
TGTGCCAGCAGCCAAAGGAAAAGCGGGGGGACCAATGAGCAGTTCTTC | CASSQRKSGGTNEQFF | TRBD2 | TRBV4-2 | . | TRBJ2-1
TGCAGCGTTTCTGAGGACTATGGCTACACCTTC | CSVSEDYGYTF | . | TRBV29-1 | . | TRBJ1-2
TGTGCCAGCAGAACACGACTAGCGGGGCTCTACTACGAGCAGTACTTC | CASRTRLAGLYYEQYF | TRBD2 | TRBV28 | many | TRBJ2-7
TGCGCCAGCAGCCCCCAAGGGACAGGGGGCCGTAACTATGGCTACACCTTC | CASSPQGTGGRNYGYTF | TRBD1 | TRBV23-1 | many | TRBJ1-2
TGCAGCGTTGATTCCGGATACATGAACACTGAAGCTTTCTTT | CSVDSGYMNTEAFF | . | TRBV29-1 | . | TRBJ1-1